This entry concerns a single TCR beta chain. The specificity of this receptor is unknown. No base-level quality is on record; no much larger clone is a single base apart. This sample stems from a study of shared clonotypes between healthy human individuals (dated by TCRdb to the early 2020s). Context from the whole study: Three men and two women, aged 18 to 49 years, made up the cohort. Each donor's leukapheresis produced roughly between about 0.8 and 8.9 billion PBMCs. Blood TCR repertoires of several healthy adults were deeply sequenced to estimate repertoire size and the extent of clonotype sharing between individuals. Libraries were prepared and TCR repertoires were sequenced by different laboratories using diverse techniques, in order to increase sequencing depth and limit assay-specific biases. For each donor, CD4 naive and CD4 memory were each given three plates, CD8 naive was given two plates, and CD8 memory was given one plate.

Using the deep immunoSEQ assay, TCR CDR3 regions were amplified from genomic DNA by multiplex PCR. For each cell subset, the extracted genomic DNA was distributed evenly across all wells of several immunoSEQ 96-well plates, and each plate served as one replicate. Each replicate PCR for sorted subsets received around 200 ng genomic DNA, equal to 28,000 or so T cell genomes. Purified libraries were quantified with a Qubit 3.0 fluorometer, sized on a Bioanalyzer 2100, and re-quantified with the KAPA Library Quantification kit. A separate single-read 150-cycle Illumina NextSeq 550 flow cell was used to sequence each immunoSEQ 96-well plate. The source study handled its data this way. The immunoSEQ output contained only junctional sequences without quality scores, so filtering could not match that applied to full-length reads. Sequences were annotated with PyIR, a Python wrapper for IgBLAST v1.9, and V/J genes and CDR3 were assigned using IMGT germline references. Reads were filtered out if the reads had weak V/J assignments (E-value above 1e-6), no CDR3, stop codons, out-of-frame junctions, or ambiguous translated residues. V3J clonotypes were defined by identical inferred V gene, J gene, and CDR3 amino acid sequence. Percentage overlap between repertoires was calculated by dividing the number of shared unique clonotypes by the size of the smaller repertoire. Three approaches were used to assess repertoire richness: RTK rarefaction, the Chao1 estimator, and Recon v2.1 estimates of unobserved clonotypes. Generation probabilities were computed with OLGA for all TCRbeta clonotypes obtained by the gDNA method from a handful of donors. Held by TCRdb, this immuneACCESS table contains in-frame sequences only and omits some clones. Under half of the omission traces to an unresolved V gene where checked; the cause of the rest is unknown. That table gives V, J and clone size, and the DNA gave D and trimming. This sample gives under 750,000 clones in total; over 55% of them show up just once. The ten largest make up under 2% of the sample.

Healthy HIV-negative adults with no recently reported acute infections or vaccinations were included as donors. Every donor was a Caucasian adult living in Nashville, Tennessee, USA. Magnetic negative selection was used to enrich CD4+ T cells, after which naive cells were positively selected on CD45RA and the negative fraction became the memory subset. Blood was obtained by leukapheresis, after which PBMCs were separated by Ficoll-Histopaque density gradient centrifugation and cryopreserved in liquid nitrogen vapor phase. Purity and quantity of every magnetically sorted T cell population were checked by analytical flow cytometry. From each sorted fraction, genomic DNA was isolated and quantified by UV absorbance on a Nanodrop 2000c. Measured from the cysteine to the phenylalanine, the CDR3 is 14 residues long. The CDR3 DNA has 42 bases and is translated from base 1. The germline V gene encodes CDR1 MGHRA and CDR2 YSYEKL. Trimming accounts for 5 bases at V and 4 bases at J, while the number of junction bases matched to no gene is 6.

The investigation overall reported the following: Only blood was sampled, and tissue TCR repertoires likely differ from those in blood. Based on pairwise subsampling, the degree of clonotype sharing among donors was expected to be affected by sequencing depth. Roughly 5% of naive CD4, around 4% of naive CD8, 2.3% of memory CD4, and about 0.4% of memory CD8 clonotypes were shared across several donors. Even with the large sequencing depth, rarefaction of the sorted-subset datasets indicated that sequencing was incomplete. Naive subsets generally had larger estimated clonotype richness than memory subsets did. The genetic and exposure-history diversity represented was limited by the small number of donors. Clonotypes shared by all four sorted-subset donors showed higher generation probabilities than non-shared clonotypes.

The chain couples TRBV4-1 to TRBJ2-7; TRBD1 matches 9 bases in the middle. The receptor's source is a woman in her 30s in good health. The sample comprised memory CD4+ T cells sorted from blood. What the cell subset or site label conveys for this sample: CD45RA-negative fraction. The nucleotide sequence is TGCGCCAGCAGCGCCCCGGGACAGGGTTACGAGCAGTACTTC. Its translation reads: CASSAPGQGYEQYF.